A selection of T cell receptor beta chains follows, all from one sample in a study of T-cell reconstitution after alpha-beta-depleted transplantation in children. TCRdb itself ran the PCR reads through MiXCR, one entry per CDR3 protein. The sample lists about 690,000 distinct CDR3 sequences; about 15% were seen once. The sequencing here drew on PBMCs from the stem cell graft donor, taken from the stem cell graft. The receptors were gathered from a human donor who donated a stem cell graft to a child with acute myeloid leukemia. Both conserved end residues are part of each CDR3. The D gene is left open where the match is weak. A row's size may be missing; if present it is once, few, many or a size class.

v_gene: TRBV20-1
d_gene: .
j_gene: TRBJ1-5
abundance: .
CDR3aa: CSAKQGGGNQPQHF
CDR3nt: TGCAGTGCTAAACAGGGCGGGGGCAATCAGCCCCAGCATTTT

v_gene: TRBV20-1
d_gene: .
j_gene: TRBJ2-3
abundance: many
CDR3aa: CSAPGVTDTQYF
CDR3nt: TGCAGTGCCCCCGGGGTCACAGATACGCAGTATTTT

v_gene: TRBV11-2
d_gene: .
j_gene: TRBJ1-2
abundance: .
CDR3aa: CASSLEESYGYTF
CDR3nt: TGTGCCAGCAGCCTCGAAGAGTCCTATGGCTACACCTTC

v_gene: TRBV10-3
d_gene: .
j_gene: TRBJ2-3
abundance: many
CDR3aa: CAISDPPEKGTDTQYF
CDR3nt: TGTGCCATCAGTGATCCCCCCGAAAAGGGCACAGATACGCAGTATTTT

v_gene: TRBV7-9
d_gene: .
j_gene: TRBJ2-5
abundance: many
CDR3aa: CASSLAQPETQYF
CDR3nt: TGTGCCAGCAGCTTAGCGCAACCAGAGACCCAGTACTTC

v_gene: TRBV20-1
d_gene: .
j_gene: TRBJ1-1
abundance: many
CDR3aa: CRARASQRTEAFF
CDR3nt: TGCAGGGCTAGGGCCTCCCAGAGGACTGAAGCTTTCTTT

v_gene: TRBV7-2
d_gene: TRBD2
j_gene: TRBJ2-3
abundance: .
CDR3aa: CASSLAIAGSTDTQYF
CDR3nt: TGTGCCAGCAGCTTAGCGATAGCGGGGAGCACAGATACGCAGTATTTT

v_gene: TRBV7-2
d_gene: .
j_gene: TRBJ1-1
abundance: .
CDR3aa: CASSTVVGSHTQAFF
CDR3nt: TGTGCCAGCAGCACGGTGGTGGGCAGTCATACTCAAGCTTTCTTT

v_gene: TRBV5-1
d_gene: .
j_gene: TRBJ1-1
abundance: many
CDR3aa: CASSSNMNTEAFF
CDR3nt: TGCGCCAGCAGCTCCAATATGAACACTGAAGCTTTCTTT

v_gene: TRBV5-6
d_gene: TRBD2
j_gene: TRBJ2-1
abundance: many
CDR3aa: CASTGGGYEQFF
CDR3nt: TGTGCCTCCACGGGAGGAGGGTATGAGCAGTTCTTC

v_gene: TRBV9
d_gene: .
j_gene: TRBJ1-4
abundance: few
CDR3aa: CASSVGNKRRVATNEKLFF
CDR3nt: TGTGCCAGCAGCGTAGGAAACAAGAGGAGGGTTGCAACTAATGAAAAACTGTTTTTT

v_gene: TRBV4-2
d_gene: .
j_gene: TRBJ2-1
abundance: few
CDR3aa: CASSQRRGDIYNEQFF
CDR3nt: TGTGCCAGCAGCCAACGCAGAGGGGATATTTACAATGAGCAGTTCTTC

v_gene: TRBV20-1
d_gene: TRBD1
j_gene: TRBJ1-5
abundance: few
CDR3aa: CSAVQGSNQPQHF
CDR3nt: TGCAGTGCGGTACAGGGGAGCAATCAGCCCCAGCATTTT

v_gene: TRBV20-1
d_gene: .
j_gene: TRBJ1-2
abundance: few
CDR3aa: CSARDALAGGNYGYTF
CDR3nt: TGCAGTGCTAGAGATGCCCTGGCGGGAGGCAACTATGGCTACACCTTC

v_gene: TRBV10-2
d_gene: .
j_gene: TRBJ1-1
abundance: many
CDR3aa: CASRRWTTGNTEAFF
CDR3nt: TGCGCCAGCAGGAGGTGGACGACTGGGAACACTGAAGCTTTCTTT

v_gene: TRBV7-6
d_gene: .
j_gene: TRBJ1-2
abundance: .
CDR3aa: CASSSLETGHYGYTF
CDR3nt: TGTGCCAGCAGCTCCCTCGAGACAGGACACTATGGCTACACCTTC

v_gene: TRBV21-1
d_gene: .
j_gene: TRBJ2-7
abundance: few
CDR3aa: CAWRGTSYEQYF
CDR3nt: TGTGCCTGGAGGGGTACATCCTACGAGCAGTACTTC

v_gene: TRBV10-3
d_gene: .
j_gene: TRBJ1-2
abundance: many
CDR3aa: CAISEDGKAGYTF
CDR3nt: TGTGCCATCAGTGAGGACGGCAAGGCTGGCTACACCTTC

v_gene: TRBV28
d_gene: .
j_gene: TRBJ2-1
abundance: .
CDR3aa: CASINQGPNVNEQFF
CDR3nt: TGTGCCAGTATAAACCAGGGCCCCAACGTGAATGAGCAGTTCTTC

v_gene: TRBV29-1
d_gene: TRBD1
j_gene: TRBJ2-1
abundance: many
CDR3aa: CAYRTGVWDEQFF
CDR3nt: TGCGCTTATAGGACAGGGGTCTGGGATGAGCAGTTCTTC

v_gene: TRBV7-2
d_gene: .
j_gene: TRBJ2-1
abundance: many
CDR3aa: CASSLAMGAPSYNEQFF
CDR3nt: TGTGCCAGCAGCTTAGCGATGGGGGCCCCGTCCTACAATGAGCAGTTCTTC

v_gene: TRBV5-1
d_gene: .
j_gene: TRBJ2-3
abundance: .
CDR3aa: CASGSSLGPDTQYF
CDR3nt: TGCGCCAGCGGATCGTCTCTTGGGCCAGATACGCAGTATTTT

v_gene: TRBV29-1
d_gene: .
j_gene: TRBJ1-2
abundance: .
CDR3aa: CSIRGRPTANYGYTF
CDR3nt: TGCAGCATCAGGGGCCGGCCTACTGCTAACTATGGCTACACCTTC

v_gene: TRBV20-1
d_gene: .
j_gene: TRBJ1-1
abundance: many
CDR3aa: CSAPQEYNTEAFF
CDR3nt: TGCAGTGCTCCCCAGGAATACAACACTGAAGCTTTCTTT

v_gene: TRBV20-1
d_gene: .
j_gene: TRBJ1-4
abundance: .
CDR3aa: CSAGGQAGEKLFF
CDR3nt: TGCAGTGCTGGAGGACAAGCTGGCGAAAAACTGTTTTTT

v_gene: TRBV11-2
d_gene: .
j_gene: TRBJ2-6
abundance: .
CDR3aa: CASSFFGARGANVLTF
CDR3nt: TGTGCCAGCAGCTTTTTTGGGGCGCGTGGGGCCAACGTCCTGACTTTC

v_gene: TRBV20-1
d_gene: TRBD1
j_gene: TRBJ1-5
abundance: .
CDR3aa: CSAGISSGTGNQPQHF
CDR3nt: TGCAGTGCTGGCATCTCCTCCGGGACAGGGAATCAGCCCCAGCATTTT

v_gene: TRBV5-1
d_gene: .
j_gene: TRBJ2-1
abundance: few
CDR3aa: CASDRGSYNEQFF
CDR3nt: TGCGCCAGCGACCGCGGTTCCTACAATGAGCAGTTCTTC

v_gene: TRBV5-1
d_gene: .
j_gene: TRBJ2-6
abundance: .
CDR3aa: CASSLMTPGANVLTF
CDR3nt: TGCGCCAGCAGTTTGATGACTCCCGGGGCCAACGTCCTGACTTTC

v_gene: TRBV24-1
d_gene: .
j_gene: TRBJ2-6
abundance: .
CDR3aa: CATRASGANVLTF
CDR3nt: TGTGCCACCAGGGCATCTGGGGCCAACGTCCTGACTTTC

v_gene: TRBV7-9
d_gene: TRBD2
j_gene: TRBJ2-5
abundance: few
CDR3aa: CASSSGTSVWETQYF
CDR3nt: TGTGCCAGCAGCTCAGGGACTAGCGTTTGGGAGACCCAGTACTTC

v_gene: TRBV5-8
d_gene: TRBD1
j_gene: TRBJ1-6
abundance: .
CDR3aa: CASSVDRGSSYNSPLHF
CDR3nt: TGTGCCAGCAGCGTCGACAGGGGGAGCTCCTATAATTCACCCCTCCACTTT

v_gene: TRBV20-1
d_gene: TRBD2
j_gene: TRBJ2-1
abundance: many
CDR3aa: CSAYSGGAEEQFF
CDR3nt: TGCAGTGCCTATAGCGGGGGGGCAGAAGAGCAGTTCTTC

v_gene: TRBV29-1
d_gene: .
j_gene: TRBJ2-5
abundance: many
CDR3aa: CSVREGWYQETQYF
CDR3nt: TGCAGCGTCCGAGAGGGGTGGTACCAAGAGACCCAGTACTTC

v_gene: TRBV27
d_gene: .
j_gene: TRBJ2-3
abundance: .
CDR3aa: CASSSTGNTDTQYF
CDR3nt: TGTGCCAGCAGTTCGACTGGAAACACAGATACGCAGTATTTT

v_gene: TRBV7-7
d_gene: .
j_gene: TRBJ2-5
abundance: few
CDR3aa: CASSLSVGQGETQYF
CDR3nt: TGTGCCAGCAGCTTATCTGTGGGCCAGGGAGAGACCCAGTACTTC

v_gene: TRBV5-5
d_gene: .
j_gene: TRBJ2-5
abundance: few
CDR3aa: CASSLVVLRVTQETQYF
CDR3nt: TGTGCCAGCAGCTTGGTCGTTTTACGGGTTACTCAAGAGACCCAGTACTTC

v_gene: TRBV9
d_gene: .
j_gene: TRBJ2-2
abundance: .
CDR3aa: CASSPPTGDRATGELFF
CDR3nt: TGTGCCAGCAGCCCTCCCACGGGGGACCGTGCCACCGGGGAGCTGTTTTTT

v_gene: TRBV20-1
d_gene: .
j_gene: TRBJ1-2
abundance: few
CDR3aa: CSALIRKENYGYTF
CDR3nt: TGCAGTGCACTCATCCGTAAGGAGAACTATGGCTACACCTTC

v_gene: TRBV7-2
d_gene: TRBD2
j_gene: TRBJ2-2
abundance: .
CDR3aa: CASPLGGGAIGELFF
CDR3nt: TGTGCCAGCCCCTTGGGCGGGGGGGCCATCGGGGAGCTGTTTTTT

v_gene: TRBV6-1
d_gene: .
j_gene: TRBJ1-1
abundance: many
CDR3aa: CASTSPGEGRITEAFF
CDR3nt: TGTGCCAGCACCTCCCCCGGTGAGGGACGGATCACTGAAGCTTTCTTT

v_gene: TRBV5-5
d_gene: .
j_gene: TRBJ2-7
abundance: .
CDR3aa: CASSWGDIYEQYF
CDR3nt: TGTGCCAGCAGCTGGGGGGACATCTACGAGCAGTACTTC

v_gene: TRBV11-2
d_gene: .
j_gene: TRBJ2-1
abundance: many
CDR3aa: CASSLDRGEYNEQFF
CDR3nt: TGTGCCAGCAGCTTAGACAGGGGGGAGTACAATGAGCAGTTCTTC

v_gene: TRBV15
d_gene: TRBD2
j_gene: TRBJ2-1
abundance: many
CDR3aa: CASREGTYNEQFF
CDR3nt: TGTGCCAGTAGGGAGGGCACCTACAATGAGCAGTTCTTC

v_gene: TRBV20-1
d_gene: .
j_gene: TRBJ1-1
abundance: few
CDR3aa: CSARDSGGYTEAFF
CDR3nt: TGCAGTGCTAGAGATTCGGGGGGGTACACTGAAGCTTTCTTT

v_gene: TRBV13
d_gene: TRBD1
j_gene: TRBJ1-1
abundance: .
CDR3aa: CASSLAGRQGGFMNTEAFF
CDR3nt: TGTGCCAGCAGCTTAGCAGGGCGGCAGGGGGGATTCATGAACACTGAAGCTTTCTTT

v_gene: TRBV20-1
d_gene: .
j_gene: TRBJ1-2
abundance: .
CDR3aa: CSVPRLGRENPF
CDR3nt: TGCAGTGTCCCGCGGCTCGGAAGGGAAAATCCCTTC

v_gene: TRBV2
d_gene: .
j_gene: TRBJ1-5
abundance: .
CDR3aa: CASSEKRLGDQPQHF
CDR3nt: TGTGCCAGCAGTGAAAAACGCCTAGGGGATCAGCCCCAGCATTTT

v_gene: TRBV11-3
d_gene: .
j_gene: TRBJ1-1
abundance: .
CDR3aa: CASSPGPHTEAFF
CDR3nt: TGTGCCAGCAGCCCCGGACCGCACACTGAAGCTTTCTTT

v_gene: TRBV11-3
d_gene: TRBD2
j_gene: TRBJ2-1
abundance: few
CDR3aa: CASSFMSGGHNEQFF
CDR3nt: TGTGCCAGCAGCTTCATGAGCGGGGGACACAATGAGCAGTTCTTC

v_gene: TRBV3-1
d_gene: TRBD1
j_gene: TRBJ1-1
abundance: few
CDR3aa: CAVLLGQGEAFF
CDR3nt: TGTGCCGTCCTGTTGGGACAGGGCGAAGCTTTCTTT

v_gene: TRBV12-3/TRBV12-4
d_gene: .
j_gene: TRBJ1-6
abundance: .
CDR3aa: CASSRGTVSSYNSPLHF
CDR3nt: TGTGCCAGCAGTCGAGGGACTGTCAGCTCCTATAATTCACCCCTCCACTTT

v_gene: TRBV4-2
d_gene: TRBD1
j_gene: TRBJ1-1
abundance: many
CDR3aa: CASSQAGQEAEAFF
CDR3nt: TGTGCCAGCAGCCAAGCAGGACAGGAGGCTGAAGCTTTCTTT

v_gene: TRBV21-1
d_gene: .
j_gene: TRBJ1-1
abundance: many
CDR3aa: CASSLGTGVMNTEAFF
CDR3nt: TGTGCCAGCAGCCTGGGGACAGGAGTTATGAACACTGAAGCTTTCTTT

v_gene: TRBV7-2
d_gene: .
j_gene: TRBJ1-1
abundance: many
CDR3aa: CASRAGESFTEAFF
CDR3nt: TGTGCCAGCAGGGCTGGGGAGTCATTCACTGAAGCTTTCTTT

v_gene: TRBV6-5
d_gene: .
j_gene: TRBJ1-4
abundance: many
CDR3aa: CASSYPTAATNEKLFF
CDR3nt: TGTGCCAGCAGTTATCCGACCGCCGCAACTAATGAAAAACTGTTTTTT

v_gene: TRBV4-1
d_gene: .
j_gene: TRBJ1-5
abundance: few
CDR3aa: CASSQEWADRYQPQHF
CDR3nt: TGCGCCAGCAGCCAAGAATGGGCTGATCGGTATCAGCCCCAGCATTTT

v_gene: TRBV7-9
d_gene: .
j_gene: TRBJ2-5
abundance: few
CDR3aa: CASGDWTGSQETQYF
CDR3nt: TGTGCCAGCGGGGACTGGACAGGTTCCCAAGAGACCCAGTACTTC

v_gene: TRBV6-1
d_gene: .
j_gene: TRBJ1-1
abundance: many
CDR3aa: CASSDIGDLNTEAFF
CDR3nt: TGTGCCAGCAGTGACATTGGAGACCTGAACACTGAAGCTTTCTTT